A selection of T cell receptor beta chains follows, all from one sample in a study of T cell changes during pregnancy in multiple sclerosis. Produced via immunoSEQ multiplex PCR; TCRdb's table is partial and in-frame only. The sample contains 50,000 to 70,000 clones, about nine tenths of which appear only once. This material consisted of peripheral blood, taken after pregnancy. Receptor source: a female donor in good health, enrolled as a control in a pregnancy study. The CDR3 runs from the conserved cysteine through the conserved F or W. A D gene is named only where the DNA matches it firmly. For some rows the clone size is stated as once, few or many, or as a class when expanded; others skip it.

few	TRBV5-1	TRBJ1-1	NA	CASSLEGLNTEAFF	TGCGCCAGCAGCTTGGAGGGGTTGAACACTGAAGCTTTCTTT
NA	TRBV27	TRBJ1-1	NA	CASFYRGTNTEAFF	TGTGCCAGCTTCTATCGGGGGACGAACACTGAAGCTTTCTTT
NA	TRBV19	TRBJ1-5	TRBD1	CASSPSEVASIPPGQFNQPQHF	TGTGCCAGTAGCCCATCAGAAGTTGCATCAATTCCTCCGGGACAGTTCAATCAGCCCCAGCATTTT
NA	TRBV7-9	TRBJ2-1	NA	CASSLSRVVSSYNEQFF	TGTGCCAGCAGCTTAAGTCGCGTAGTGAGCTCCTACAATGAGCAGTTCTTC
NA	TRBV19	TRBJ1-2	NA	CASSFRDNGYTF	TGTGCCAGTAGTTTCCGGGACAATGGCTACACCTTC
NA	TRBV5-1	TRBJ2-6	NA	CASSLDAVGTDSSGANVLTF	TGCGCCAGCAGCTTGGACGCGGTGGGGACTGATAGCTCTGGGGCCAACGTCCTGACTTTC
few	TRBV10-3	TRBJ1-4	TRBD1	CAISGTGFREKLFF	TGTGCCATCAGTGGGACAGGGTTTAGGGAAAAACTGTTTTTT
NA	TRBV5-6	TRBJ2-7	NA	CASSRMGFGGPNSEQYF	TGTGCCAGCAGCCGAATGGGGTTTGGGGGCCCTAATTCCGAGCAGTACTTC
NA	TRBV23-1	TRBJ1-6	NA	CASLRGIGSYNSPLHF	TGCGCCAGTCTCAGGGGAATAGGCTCCTATAATTCACCCCTCCACTTT
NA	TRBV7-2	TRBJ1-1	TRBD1	CASSASGTGAGEAFF	TGTGCCAGCAGCGCATCCGGGACAGGGGCGGGTGAAGCTTTCTTT
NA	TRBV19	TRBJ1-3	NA	CASSRQDSSFSGNTIYF	TGTGCCAGTAGTCGTCAAGACAGTTCTTTCTCTGGAAACACCATATATTTT
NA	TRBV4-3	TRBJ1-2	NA	CASSQGEGGYGYTF	TGCGCCAGCAGCCAAGGCGAAGGGGGCTATGGCTACACCTTC
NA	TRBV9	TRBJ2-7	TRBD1	CASDDGTGYEQYF	TGTGCCAGCGATGACGGGACAGGGTACGAGCAGTACTTC
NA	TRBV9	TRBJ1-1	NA	CASSVRGEETEAFF	TGTGCCAGCAGCGTAAGAGGGGAGGAAACTGAAGCTTTCTTT
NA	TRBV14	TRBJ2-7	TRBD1	CASSPGTGLSYEQYF	TGTGCCAGCAGCCCAGGGACAGGGTTGTCCTACGAGCAGTACTTC
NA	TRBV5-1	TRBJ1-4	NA	CASSMGGAHEKLFF	TGCGCCAGCAGCATGGGGGGCGCTCATGAAAAACTGTTTTTT
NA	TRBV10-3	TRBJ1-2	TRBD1	CAISDADRGLNYGYTF	TGTGCCATCAGTGATGCTGACAGGGGGCTAAACTATGGCTACACCTTC
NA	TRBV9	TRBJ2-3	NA	CASSVGGTGLADTQYF	TGTGCCAGCAGCGTAGGAGGCACGGGCTTAGCGGATACGCAGTATTTT
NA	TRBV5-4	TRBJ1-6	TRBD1	CASSLIPGQGNNSPLHF	TGTGCCAGCAGCTTAATACCGGGACAGGGCAATAATTCACCCCTCCACTTT
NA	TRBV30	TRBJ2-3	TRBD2	CAWSVLTSGVRDTQYF	TGTGCCTGGAGTGTACTGACTAGCGGGGTAAGAGATACGCAGTATTTT
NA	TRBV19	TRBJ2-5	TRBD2	CASSTIAGAQETQYF	TGTGCCAGTAGTACCATAGCGGGGGCTCAAGAGACCCAGTACTTC
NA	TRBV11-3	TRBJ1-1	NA	CASSLYGSNTEAFF	TGTGCCAGCAGCTTATACGGTTCGAATACTGAAGCTTTCTTT
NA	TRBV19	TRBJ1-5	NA	CASSVRGNSNQPQHF	TGTGCCAGTAGTGTCAGGGGTAATAGCAATCAGCCCCAGCATTTT
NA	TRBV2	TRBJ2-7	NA	CASSQEAYEQYF	TGTGCCAGCAGCCAGGAAGCCTACGAGCAGTACTTC
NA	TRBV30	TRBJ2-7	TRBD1	CACHPQGISYEQYF	TGTGCCTGCCACCCACAGGGGATCTCATACGAGCAGTACTTC
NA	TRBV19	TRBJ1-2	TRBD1	CASSIVLGQGTGDGYTF	TGTGCCAGTAGTATAGTTCTCGGCCAGGGAACAGGGGATGGCTACACCTTC